The 19 T cell receptor beta chains reported below all come from one sample, sequenced in a study of early T cells in non-severe SARS-CoV-2 infection. TCRdb itself ran the 5' RACE reads through MiXCR, one entry per CDR3 protein. Of approximately 48,000 distinct CDR3 sequences in the sample, around 6.5% were seen once. This sample comprised whole blood, obtained at baseline. These receptors originate from an adult who was a healthcare worker with PCR-confirmed SARS-CoV-2 infection or an uninfected control (not recorded which).

The chain couples TRBV24-1 to TRBJ2-7; TRBD1 might be the D (5 bases). Trimming removed 2 bases from V and 2 bases from J, with 6 bases in between. Germline loops: CDR1 KGHDR, CDR2 SFDVKD. The CDR3 totals 13 residues. CDR3 residues: CATSDSGTYEQYF. As DNA, the CDR3 is TGTGCCACCAGTGATTCAGGGACCTACGAGCAGTACTTC.

The V and J genes are TRBV11-2 and TRBJ2-7; the D gene is possibly TRBD1 (6 bases). The CDR3 runs 15 residues. Trimming shortened V by 1 base and J by 4 bases, and 14 bases separated the two germline ends. Germline CDR1 and CDR2: SGHAT and FQNNGV. The CDR3 here is CASSLVVGHQYEQYF. The CDR3 DNA sequence: TGTGCCAGCAGCTTAGTGGTGGGACACCAGTACGAGCAGTACTTC.

This chain connects TRBV20-1 to TRBJ1-2; D unclear. The V end was cut by 5 bases, the J end by 6 bases, with 19 bases between. Germline loops: CDR1 DFQATT, CDR2 SNEGSKA (reference sequence). The CDR3 loop spans 14 amino acids. The CDR3 loop is CSAGSSLSADGYTF. The CDR3 DNA reads TGCAGTGCTGGATCGAGCCTATCCGCGGATGGCTACACCTTC.

This clonotype was recorded many times. The CDR3 bases are TGTGCCAGCAACGGGGGGTCCTACAATGAGCAGTTCTTC. Translating gives CASNGGSYNEQFF. The chain is built from TRBV7-2 and TRBJ2-1; TRBD2 aligns across 7 bases. There are 13 residues in the CDR3. V gave up 7 bases and J gave up 1 base; unmatched junction bases: 1. Germline V gene sequence: CDR1 SGHTA, CDR2 FQGNSA.

The table lists this clonotype with many counts. This rearrangement joins TRBV10-3 to TRBJ2-7, with 7 bases that match TRBD1. J lost 6 bases, V lost 2 bases, and 4 bases had no gene match. The CDR3 has 13 amino acids. The germline gives CDR1 ENHRY, CDR2 SYGVKD. The CDR3, as DNA: TGTGCCATCAGTGAGCCCGGGGACAGCGAGCAGTACTTC. It encodes CAISEPGDSEQYF.

Comments on this clonotype: An end of the junction does not agree with germline; a read error may underlie this. The V and J genes are TRBV28 and TRBJ2-7; D not resolved. The germline V gene encodes CDR1 MDHEN and CDR2 SYDVKM. The CDR3 covers 11 residues. The CDR3 region is CASSSPTEQHF. The CDR3 DNA sequence: TGTGCCAGCAGCTCTCCCACCGAGCAGCACTTC.

This clonotype was picked up many times. The CDR3 DNA follows: TGTGCCAGCAGCTTTGGCGGGGGGTTCTACGAGCAGTACTTC. Translation gives CASSFGGGFYEQYF. The gene calls are TRBV7-2 and TRBJ2-7; TRBD2 matches 8 bases. Germline V gives CDR1 SGHTA, CDR2 FQGNSA. V shed 3 bases, J shed 3 bases, and the junction held 4 bases outside the gene matches. This CDR3 is built from 14 residues.

This clonotype has a handful of counts. This chain links TRBV28 with TRBJ2-3; D uncertain. Trimming shortened V by 6 bases and J by 4 bases, and 11 bases separated the two germline ends. Germline V gives CDR1 MDHEN, CDR2 SYDVKM. This CDR3 is 13 amino acids long. The CDR3 bases are TGTGCCAGCAGCCCCCCGGGTGCAGATACGCAGTATTTT. Translating gives CASSPPGADTQYF.

This clonotype was counted ten times or more. The chain combines TRBV20-1 with TRBJ2-7; a possible D gene is TRBD1 (5 bases). V was trimmed by 7 bases and J by 8 bases, leaving 18 bases between them. Looked up from germline, CDR1 is DFQATT and CDR2 is SNEGSKA (reference sequence). There are 12 residues in the CDR3. The CDR3 sequence is CSVRGSPQKQYF. The CDR3 region has the DNA TGCAGTGTAAGGGGATCCCCTCAAAAGCAGTACTTC.

Many counts were recorded for this clonotype. This sequence joins TRBV4-2 and TRBJ2-7; D is undetermined. Trimming stripped 1 base from V and 2 bases from J, with 9 bases between. From germline, CDR1 is LGHNA and CDR2 YNFKEQ. There are 14 residues in the CDR3. In DNA form, the CDR3 reads TGTGCCAGCAGCCAAGGACCAGGCACCTACGAGCAGTACTTC. It translates to CASSQGPGTYEQYF.

This clonotype was counted a few times. The chain is built from TRBV29-1 and TRBJ1-1; D ambiguous. The CDR3 loop spans 14 amino acids. The germline V gene encodes CDR1 SQVTM and CDR2 ANQGSEA. Trimming took off 4 bases at V and 0 bases at J, with 12 bases between the two ends. The chain's CDR3 is CSVAAAVMNTEAFF. The CDR3 DNA is TGCAGCGTTGCGGCAGCCGTGATGAACACTGAAGCTTTCTTT.

Many counts were recorded for this clonotype. The chain carries TRBV9 and TRBJ2-2, with 7 bases that match TRBD1. V dropped 4 bases and J dropped 5; count of bases not matched to a gene: 11. CDR1 and CDR2 (germline): SGDLS, YYNGEE. This CDR3 has 16 residues. CDR3 region: CASSPATGIRTGELFF. The CDR3 DNA reads TGTGCCAGCAGCCCAGCGACAGGGATAAGGACCGGGGAGCTGTTTTTT.

The sample holds a few counts of this clonotype. The CDR3 loop is CASSIEGLNIDEQFF. CDR3 sequence (DNA): TGTGCCAGCAGCATCGAGGGACTAAATATCGATGAGCAGTTCTTC. The chain couples TRBV9 to TRBJ2-1; 7 nucleotides agree with TRBD2. The CDR3 has 15 amino acids. The V segment lost 4 bases and the J segment 8 bases; nucleotides outside the gene matches: 12. Germline V gene data show CDR1 as SGDLS and CDR2 as YYNGEE.

This clonotype was counted many times. The chain couples TRBV20-1 to TRBJ1-5; D uncertain. CDR1 DFQATT and CDR2 SNEGSKA come from the germline V gene (reference sequence). The CDR3 loop spans 12 amino acids. Trimming removed 7 bases from V and 7 bases from J, with 14 bases in between. CDR3 nucleotides: TGCAGTGTGATCATCATCACCCAGCCCCAGCATTTT. Translation: CSVIIITQPQHF.

V usage is TRBV9 and J usage is TRBJ2-7, with TRBD1 matching 8 bases. Looked up from germline, CDR1 is SGDLS and CDR2 is YYNGEE. The CDR3 loop spans 13 amino acids. V lost 4 bases, J lost 3 bases, and 3 bases stayed unmatched. The CDR3 loop reads CASSRDRNYEQYF. The CDR3 nucleotides read TGTGCCAGCAGCCGGGACAGGAACTACGAGCAGTACTTC.

There are many counts of this clonotype. V is TRBV9 and J is TRBJ1-2; D is unclear. Germline V gene sequence: CDR1 SGDLS, CDR2 YYNGEE. V gave up 4 bases and J gave up 4 bases, with 23 bases separating them. This CDR3 spans 17 amino acids. The CDR3 DNA follows: TGTGCCAGCAGCCCCAGTGGGTCTGGGGAAGAAGTCTATGGCTACACCTTC. Translating it yields CASSPSGSGEEVYGYTF.

The rearrangement links TRBV7-2 to TRBJ1-6; no firm D call. Trimming cost V 2 bases and J 4 bases, with 6 bases left between them. This CDR3 comprises 14 residues. Germline V gene sequence: CDR1 SGHTA, CDR2 FQGNSA. The CDR3 loop is CASSLQQYNSPLHF. The DNA for the CDR3 is TGTGCCAGCAGCTTACAACAGTATAATTCACCCCTCCACTTT.

In this sample, this clonotype turned up many times. V gene TRBV4-3 combines with J gene TRBJ2-5, with 8 bases aligning to TRBD1. Germline V gene sequence: CDR1 LGHNA, CDR2 YSLEER. The trim removed 4 bases at V and 4 bases at J, leaving 2 bases unmatched. The CDR3 covers 13 residues. The CDR3 protein is CASSRTGGETQYF. CDR3 in DNA: TGCGCCAGCAGCCGCACAGGGGGAGAGACCCAGTACTTC.

This clonotype has at least ten counts. The CDR3: CSALPGRGAEKLFF. As DNA, the CDR3 is TGCAGTGCTCTACCGGGCCGAGGGGCAGAAAAACTGTTTTTT. The chain employs TRBV20-1 and TRBJ1-4, with D tentatively TRBD1 (5 bases). Germline loops: CDR1 DFQATT, CDR2 SNEGSKA (reference sequence). CDR3 length: 14 residues. With 5 bases removed from V and 8 bases from J, the gap between germline ends came to 18 bases.